The entry that follows covers one T cell receptor beta chain sequence. What it binds is not known. CDR1 is WNHNN and CDR2 is SYGVQD in the germline V gene (reference sequence). V lost 3 bases and J lost 6, with 10 bases in between. This CDR3 has 13 amino acids. The data stem from a study of Ad26.COV2.S vaccination and SARS-CoV-2 variants. Study-wide background: Intramuscular Ad26.COV2.S at 5x10^10 or 1x10^11 viral particles.

General study results and limits: In vaccinated individuals, spike-specific CD8+ and CD4+ T cell responses reportedly displayed substantial breadth. For non-spike TCRs, breadth in vaccine recipients resembled that in placebo recipients. Placebo recipients showed lower spike-specific TCR breadth than vaccinees.

Treatment given: around 19 received Ad26.COV2.S at low or high dose, single or two shots; 5 received placebo; per-sample allocation not given. Collection of the samples took place on day 63 after the first injection of vaccine or placebo. Using immunoSEQ multiplex PCR, the repertoire was profiled, and TCRdb retains in-frame clones only, with some absent. The table records 300,000 to 500,000 clones, approximately 91% of them present only once. The input for sequencing was peripheral blood, taken in a trial of Ad26.COV2.S vaccine versus placebo. The source of this sequence is a person aged 18-65 years who received the Ad26.COV2.S COVID-19 vaccine or a placebo. The rearrangement joins TRBV10-1 to TRBJ2-3; D is unclear. The CDR3 DNA is TGCGCCAGCAGTGACCCCCACCGGGATACGCAGTATTTT. This codes for CASSDPHRDTQYF.